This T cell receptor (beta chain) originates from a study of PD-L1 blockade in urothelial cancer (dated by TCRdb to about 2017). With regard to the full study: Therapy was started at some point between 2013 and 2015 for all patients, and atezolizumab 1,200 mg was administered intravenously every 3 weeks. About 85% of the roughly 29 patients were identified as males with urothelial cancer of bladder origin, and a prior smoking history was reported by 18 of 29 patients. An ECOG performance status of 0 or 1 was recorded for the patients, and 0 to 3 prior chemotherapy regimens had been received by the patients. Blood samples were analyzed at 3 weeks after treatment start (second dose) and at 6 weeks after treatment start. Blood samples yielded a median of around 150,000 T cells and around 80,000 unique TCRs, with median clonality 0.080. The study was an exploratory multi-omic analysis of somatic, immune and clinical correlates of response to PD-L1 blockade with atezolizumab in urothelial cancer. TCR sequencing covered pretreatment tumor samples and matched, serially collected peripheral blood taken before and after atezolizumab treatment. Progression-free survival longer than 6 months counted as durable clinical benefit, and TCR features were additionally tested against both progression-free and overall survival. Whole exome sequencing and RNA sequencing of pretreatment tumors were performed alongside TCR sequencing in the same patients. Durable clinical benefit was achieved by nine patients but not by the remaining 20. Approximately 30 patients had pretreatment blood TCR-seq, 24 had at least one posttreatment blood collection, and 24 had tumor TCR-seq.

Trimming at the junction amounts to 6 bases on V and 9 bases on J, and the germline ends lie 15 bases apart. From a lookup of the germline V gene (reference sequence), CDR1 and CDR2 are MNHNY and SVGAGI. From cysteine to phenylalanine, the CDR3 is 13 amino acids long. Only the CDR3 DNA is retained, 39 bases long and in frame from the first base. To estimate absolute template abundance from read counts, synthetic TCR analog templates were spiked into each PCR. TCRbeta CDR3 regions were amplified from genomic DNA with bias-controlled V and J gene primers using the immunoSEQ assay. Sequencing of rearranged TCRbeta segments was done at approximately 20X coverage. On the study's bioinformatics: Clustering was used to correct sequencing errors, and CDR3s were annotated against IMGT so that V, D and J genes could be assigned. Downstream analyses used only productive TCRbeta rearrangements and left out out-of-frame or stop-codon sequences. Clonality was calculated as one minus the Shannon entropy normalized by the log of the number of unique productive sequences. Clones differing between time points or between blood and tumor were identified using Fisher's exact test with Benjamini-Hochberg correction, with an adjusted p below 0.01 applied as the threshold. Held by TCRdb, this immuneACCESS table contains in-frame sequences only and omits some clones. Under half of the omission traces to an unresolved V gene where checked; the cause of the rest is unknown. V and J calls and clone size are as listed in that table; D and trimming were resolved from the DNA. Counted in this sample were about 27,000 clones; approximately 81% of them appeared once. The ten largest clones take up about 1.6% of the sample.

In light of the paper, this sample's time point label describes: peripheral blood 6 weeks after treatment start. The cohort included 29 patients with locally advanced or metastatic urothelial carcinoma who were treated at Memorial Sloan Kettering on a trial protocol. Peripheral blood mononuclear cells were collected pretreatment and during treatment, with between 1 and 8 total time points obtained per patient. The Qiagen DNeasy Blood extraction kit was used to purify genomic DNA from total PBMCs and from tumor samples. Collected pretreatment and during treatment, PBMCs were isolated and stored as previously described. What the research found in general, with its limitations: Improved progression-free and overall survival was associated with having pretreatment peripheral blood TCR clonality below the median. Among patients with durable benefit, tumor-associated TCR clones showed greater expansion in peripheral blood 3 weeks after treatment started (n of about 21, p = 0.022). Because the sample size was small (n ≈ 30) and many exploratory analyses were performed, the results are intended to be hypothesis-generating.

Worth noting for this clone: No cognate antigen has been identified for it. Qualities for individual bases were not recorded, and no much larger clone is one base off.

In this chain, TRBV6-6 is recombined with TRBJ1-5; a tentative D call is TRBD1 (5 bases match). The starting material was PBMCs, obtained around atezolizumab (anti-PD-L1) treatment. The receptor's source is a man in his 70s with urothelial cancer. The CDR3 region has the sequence CASREGLVGPQHF. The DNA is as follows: TGTGCCAGCAGGGAGGGACTCGTGGGGCCCCAGCATTTT.